This T cell receptor (beta chain) derives from a study of graft-versus-host responses after intestinal transplantation. Whole-study context: Transplants were multivisceral, liver-intestinal, or isolated intestinal. Anti-thymocyte globulin induction was given to all recipients, followed by tacrolimus and steroids for 2 to 3 years.

Trimming stripped 5 bases from V and 5 bases from J, with 9 bases between. The germline V gene has CDR1 PRHDT and CDR2 FYEKMQ (reference sequence). There are 12 residues in the CDR3. General study findings and limits: Analysis identified GvH clones in recipient marrow, with some appearing first in ileum or blood.

A word on this clone: The target antigen is unknown.

Grafts had their tissue processed, releasing intraepithelial and lamina propria lymphocytes. Method: immunoSEQ multiplex PCR; TCRdb's copy keeps in-frame clones and lacks some. The table records around 30,000 clones, over 60% of them present only once. The source is a human patient who received an intestinal transplant, so some T cells may come from the graft donor. V and J are TRBV13 and TRBJ1-1; the D is unclear. The sequences come from ileum tissue, collected 98 days after intestinal transplantation. The CDR3 sequence: CASSPGGTEAFF. Here the CDR3 DNA reads TGTGCCAGCAGCCCCGGTGGGACTGAAGCTTTCTTT.